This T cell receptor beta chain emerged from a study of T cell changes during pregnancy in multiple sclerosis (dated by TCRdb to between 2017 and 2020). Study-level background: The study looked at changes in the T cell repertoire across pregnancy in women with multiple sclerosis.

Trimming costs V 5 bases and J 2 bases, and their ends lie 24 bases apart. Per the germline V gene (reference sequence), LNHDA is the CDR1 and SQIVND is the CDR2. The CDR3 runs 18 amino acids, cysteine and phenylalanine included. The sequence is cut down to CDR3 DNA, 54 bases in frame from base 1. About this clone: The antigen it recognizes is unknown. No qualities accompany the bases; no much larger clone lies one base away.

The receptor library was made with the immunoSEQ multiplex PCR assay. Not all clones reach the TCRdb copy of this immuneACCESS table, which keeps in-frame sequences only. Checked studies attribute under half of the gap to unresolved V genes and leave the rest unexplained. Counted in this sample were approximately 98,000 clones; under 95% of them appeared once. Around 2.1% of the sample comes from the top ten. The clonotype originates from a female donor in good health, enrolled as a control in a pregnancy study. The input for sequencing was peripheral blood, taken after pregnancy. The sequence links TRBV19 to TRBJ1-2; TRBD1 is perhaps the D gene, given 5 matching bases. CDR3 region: CASSSLKGLEQGNYGYTF. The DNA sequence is TGTGCCAGTAGTTCACTTAAGGGACTCGAACAAGGGAACTATGGCTACACCTTC.